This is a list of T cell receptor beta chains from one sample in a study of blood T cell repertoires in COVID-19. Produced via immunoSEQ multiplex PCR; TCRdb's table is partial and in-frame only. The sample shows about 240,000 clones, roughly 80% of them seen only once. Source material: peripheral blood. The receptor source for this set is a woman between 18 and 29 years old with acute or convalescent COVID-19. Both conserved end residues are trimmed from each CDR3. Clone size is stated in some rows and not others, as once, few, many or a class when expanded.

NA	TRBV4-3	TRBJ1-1	ASSQDHAGLNTEAF
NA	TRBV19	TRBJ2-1	ASRGGRAAYNEQF
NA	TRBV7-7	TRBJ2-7	ASSPGLAGGVRYEQY
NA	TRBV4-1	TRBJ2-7	ASSQDYLTGTYEQY
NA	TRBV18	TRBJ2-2	ASSPSRIAGTNTGELF
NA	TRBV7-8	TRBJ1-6	ASSRGQYLSPLH
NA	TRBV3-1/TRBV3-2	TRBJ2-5	ASSQMKGEETQY
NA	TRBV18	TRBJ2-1	ASSPPDPGGEQF
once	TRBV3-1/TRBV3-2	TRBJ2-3	ASSHRNRLAGPYTDTQY
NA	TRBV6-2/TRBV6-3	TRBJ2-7	ASSARRGLREQY
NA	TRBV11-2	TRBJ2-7	ASSSSRRLAGQY
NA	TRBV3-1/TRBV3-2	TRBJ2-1	ASSQVSGTSGNEQF
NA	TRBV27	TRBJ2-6	ASRSSGANVLT
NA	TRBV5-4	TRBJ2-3	ASRREGLAGDRDTQY
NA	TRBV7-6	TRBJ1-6	ASSLASGTDIALYNSPLH
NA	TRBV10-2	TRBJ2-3	ASSEPGDGSYTQY
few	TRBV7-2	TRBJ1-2	ASSLGSGLEGYT
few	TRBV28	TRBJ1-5	ASREGGENQPQH
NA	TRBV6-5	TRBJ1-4	ASTSGGRDGEKLF
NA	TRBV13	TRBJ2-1	ASSLALEAQF
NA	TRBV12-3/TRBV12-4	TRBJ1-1	ASIGSAEAF
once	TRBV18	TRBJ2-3	ASSPTQGALTDTQY
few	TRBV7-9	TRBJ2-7	ASSLRGSYEQY
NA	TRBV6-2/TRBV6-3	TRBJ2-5	ASSWTGIQETQY
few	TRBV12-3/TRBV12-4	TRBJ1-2	ASSPGQGYGYT
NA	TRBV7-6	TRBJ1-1	ASSLRPGEGDTEAF
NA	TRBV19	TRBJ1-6	ASSPRQSSYNSPLH
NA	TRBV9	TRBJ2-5	ASSVGAGEETQY
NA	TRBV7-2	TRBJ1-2	ASSPGIAANYGYT
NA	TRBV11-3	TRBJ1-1	ASSFTGGTEAF
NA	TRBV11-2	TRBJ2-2	ASSLVRTLAGGFTGELF
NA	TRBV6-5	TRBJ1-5	ASSTGNQPQH
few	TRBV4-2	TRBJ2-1	ASSQRSGLTPSYNEQF
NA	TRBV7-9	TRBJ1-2	ASSHRDRPPYGYT
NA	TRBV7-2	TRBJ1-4	ASSSKTGDREKLF
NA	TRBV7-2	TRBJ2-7	ASSLAGQGVRGY
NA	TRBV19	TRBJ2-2	ASSIAGTGQGPTGELF
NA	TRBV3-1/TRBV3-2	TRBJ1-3	ASSPRQGGGNTIY
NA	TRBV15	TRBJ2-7	ATSRGSAGANEQY
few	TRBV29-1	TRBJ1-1	SVGDSLNTEAF
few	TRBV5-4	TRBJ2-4	ASSSLEGKNIQY
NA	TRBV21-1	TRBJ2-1	ASSKGGRPGSYNEQF
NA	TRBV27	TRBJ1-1	ASSGTGDTEAF
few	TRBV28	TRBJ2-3	ASSFGTREY
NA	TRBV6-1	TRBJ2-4	ASSDQGAAKNIQY